This entry concerns a single T cell receptor beta chain. What it binds is not known. The sample belongs to a study of T cells in Graves' hyperthyroidism and ophthalmopathy. This CDR3 region has 16 residues. CDR1 and CDR2 (germline): SEHNR, FQNEAQ (reference sequence). Germline trimming cut 5 bases from V and 3 bases from J; bases unmatched to any gene: 7. With a duration under 2 months, the hyperthyroidism was newly diagnosed in patients aged 18 to 65. Clinical symptoms, serum thyroxine, TRAb, thyroid ultrasound and orbital computed tomography informed diagnoses. RNA transcripts were the template for amplifying TCR beta CDR3 regions. The HTBI primer set served for first-round RT-PCR of the TCR CDR3. Each CDR3 protein is one row after TCRdb ran MiXCR on the multiplex PCR reads. The top ten clones hold under 7.5% of a sample with some 560,000 distinct CDR3 sequences, 15% to 19% of them seen once. Notes on the study in general: Median prediction lead before ophthalmopathy onset was around 6.9 months with the model. A 13 V-J signature model discriminated ophthalmopathy versus stable hyperthyroidism.

The receptor was derived from a woman in her twenties or thirties with Graves' hyperthyroidism. Sequenced sample: blood. The gene calls are TRBV7-9 and TRBJ2-6, with 7 positions matching TRBD2. The CDR3 reads CASSPSSGGGANVLTF. The CDR3, as DNA: TGTGCCAGCAGCCCGAGCTCGGGAGGTGGGGCCAACGTCCTGACTTTC.